The 20 T cell receptor beta chains given below trace back to one sample, sequenced in a study of cytomegalovirus exposure and HLA in healthy donors. Primers: 60 Vbeta forward and 13 Jbeta reverse. Assay used: immunoSEQ multiplex PCR; TCRdb lists only in-frame clones, some missing. This sample has approximately 190,000 clones, with over 70% found just once. The sample consisted of PBMCs. These receptors all come from a middle-aged man in good health and CMV-seronegative.

The chain has TRBV5-1 and TRBJ1-2; weak D call: TRBD1 (6 bases). Trimming removed 0 bases from V and 7 bases from J, with 13 bases in between. The CDR3 runs to 14 residues. CDR1 SGHRS and CDR2 YFSETQ come from the germline V gene. The CDR3 coding sequence is TGCGCCAGCAGCTTGGCCCAGGGGACGAGTGGCTACACCTTC. Translation: CASSLAQGTSGYTF.

Comment on this clone: Other DNA sequences in this sample translate to the same CDR3. The chain uses TRBV2 and TRBJ1-1; perhaps TRBD1 as D (5 bases). Germline CDR1 is SNHLY and CDR2 is FYNNEI. CDR3 length equals 12 residues. V lost 9 bases and J 10 bases, leaving 18 bases between the germline ends. CDR3 protein: CASSWGDAGAFF. CDR3 bases: TGTGCCAGTAGTTGGGGGGACGCCGGAGCTTTCTTT.

The chain employs TRBV30 and TRBJ1-5; 7 bases agree with TRBD1. The CDR3 is made up of 14 amino acids. Per the germline V gene, CDR1 is GTSNPN and CDR2 is SVGIG (reference sequence). Trimming removed 5 bases from V and 7 bases from J; junction bases left unmatched: 11. The DNA for the CDR3 is TGTGCCTGGGACAGACAGGGCGGGTTGCAGCCCCAGCATTTT. Its protein product is CAWDRQGGLQPQHF.

In this sample, this clone turned up a few times. This rearrangement joins TRBV2 to TRBJ1-3; no clear D gene. The V end lost 2 bases, the J end lost 4 bases, and 9 bases lay between the germline ends. This CDR3 comprises 14 residues. The V gene's germline CDR1 is SNHLY and CDR2 FYNNEI. The CDR3 nucleotides are TGTGCCAGCAGTGAAAGTGGGCCAGGAAACACCATATATTTT. Its protein is CASSESGPGNTIYF.

The chain uses TRBV15 and TRBJ1-3; no firm D call. The CDR3 is 15 amino acids. The V gene's germline CDR1 is LNHNV and CDR2 YYDKDF (reference sequence). The germline V and J ends were trimmed by 1 base and 1 base, with 8 bases remaining between them. Here the CDR3 DNA reads TGTGCCACCAGCAGAGGCGAGTTATCTGGAAACACCATATATTTT. It yields the protein CATSRGELSGNTIYF. The full variable domain, in which reference TRBV15 and TRBJ1-3 provide the parts outside the CDR3, is DAMVIQNPRYQVTQFGKPVTLSCSQTLNHNVMYWYQQKSSQAPKLLFHYYDKDFNNEADTPDNFQSRRPNTSFCFLDIRSPGLGDTAMYLCATSRGELSGNTIYFGEGSWLTVV.

This clone was seen a single time. The chain is built from TRBV7-5 and TRBJ2-7; the table's D call, TRBD2, was not checked against the DNA. TRBV7-5 counts as a pseudogene. The CDR3 is made up of 16 amino acids. The CDR3 region is CARSLEERGSSYEQYF. The CDR3 bases are TGTGCCAGAAGCTTAGAGGAGCGGGGAAGCTCCTACGAGCAGTACTTC.

This chain connects TRBV9 to TRBJ1-6, with 8 positions matching TRBD1. V was clipped by 1 base and J by 9 bases; unmatched bases: 9. CDR1 and CDR2 from the germline V gene are SGDLS and YYNGEE. This CDR3 contains 16 residues. For the CDR3, the DNA is TGTGCCAGCAGCGTATCCGGGGGACAGGTTTTTTCACCCCTCCACTTT. Its protein is CASSVSGGQVFSPLHF.

This clone was seen once. The junction departs from the called germline gene at one end, perhaps through a read error. V is TRBV7-9 and J is TRBJ2-7; a weak D match, TRBD1 (6 bases). This CDR3 is built from 14 residues. In germline, CDR1 is SEHNR, CDR2 FQNEAQ (reference sequence). CDR3 amino acids: CSSSLFARGYEQYF. In nucleotides, the CDR3 is TGTTCCAGCAGCTTATTCGCCAGGGGCTACGAGCAGTACTTC. Using reference TRBV7-9 and TRBJ2-7 for the parts outside the CDR3, the full variable domain is DTGVSQNPRHKITKRGQNVTFRCDPISEHNRLYWYRQTLGQGPEFLTYFQNEAQLEKSRLLSDRFSAERPKGSFSTLEIQRTEQGDSAMYLCSSSLFARGYEQYFGPGTRLTVT.

The CDR3 reads CASSSSGQPGTEAFF. In DNA, the CDR3 is TGTGCCAGCAGCTCTTCGGGACAACCCGGCACTGAAGCTTTCTTT. This rearrangement joins TRBV9 to TRBJ1-1, with D possibly matching TRBD1 (6 bases). The CDR3 sequence is 15 residues long. V lost 4 bases, J lost 4 bases, and 17 bases lay in between. In germline, CDR1 is SGDLS, CDR2 YYNGEE.

This sequence joins TRBV7-9 and TRBJ2-5, with D possibly being TRBD1 (5 bases). This CDR3 comprises 14 residues. Between the trimmed V and J ends, which lost 2 bases and 1 base, there was a span of 8 bases. Germline V gene lookup returns CDR1 SEHNR and CDR2 FQNEAQ (reference sequence). CDR3 sequence: CASSLQGFQETQYF. The DNA for the CDR3 is TGTGCCAGCAGCTTACAGGGATTCCAAGAGACCCAGTACTTC.

This chain uses TRBV10-1 with TRBJ1-2; D remains ambiguous. The CDR3 covers 13 residues. Germline CDR1 and CDR2: WNHNN and SYGVQD (reference sequence). V was cut by 3 bases and J by 6 bases, with 11 bases left in between. In nucleotides, the CDR3 is TGCGCCAGCAGTGACACCCAGAACCATGGCTACACCTTC. Its translation: CASSDTQNHGYTF.

The genes are TRBV10-1 and TRBJ1-5; D unclear. The V gene lost 6 bases and the J gene lost 9 bases, with 12 bases spanning the gap. The length of the CDR3 is 12 residues. Germline-derived CDR1 and CDR2 are WNHNN and SYGVQD (reference sequence). CDR3 nucleotide sequence: TGCGCCAGCAGACCGGGGTCAAGGCCCCAGCATTTT. Protein sequence: CASRPGSRPQHF.

This clone turned up a few times. The V gene is TRBV6-6, the J gene TRBJ2-7; 11 bases align to TRBD1. This CDR3 is 14 amino acids long. CDR1 is MNHNY, CDR2 SVGAGI, per germline (reference sequence). V was clipped by 6 bases and J by 2 bases; unmatched bases: 3. Here the CDR3 reads CASRAGQGAYEQYF. The DNA of the CDR3 is TGTGCCAGCAGGGCGGGACAGGGGGCCTACGAGCAGTACTTC.

DNA of the CDR3: TGTGCCAGCAGCTTGGAGCCGACTAGCGGGGCCTTCTCCTACGAGCAGTACTTC. Translation gives CASSLEPTSGAFSYEQYF. The V and J genes are TRBV7-2 and TRBJ2-7, with 11 positions matching TRBD2. This CDR3 comprises 18 residues. The germline V gene encodes CDR1 SGHTA and CDR2 FQGNSA. Trimming at V came to 3 bases and at J to 0 bases, leaving 10 bases not matched to a gene.

The V and J genes are TRBV20-1 and TRBJ2-1, with D unresolved. In germline, CDR1 is DFQATT, CDR2 SNEGSKA (reference sequence). Trimming left V 2 bases short and J 4 bases short, with 3 bases between. The CDR3 consists of 11 residues. The CDR3 DNA reads TGCAGTGCTAGACGGTACAATGAGCAGTTCTTC. Its protein product is CSARRYNEQFF.

The genes are TRBV7-2 and TRBJ2-1; 11 nucleotides line up with TRBD2. Germline assignment: CDR1 SGHTA and CDR2 FQGNSA. The CDR3 length is 16 residues. The trim removed 5 bases at V and 6 bases at J, leaving 9 bases unmatched. CDR3 DNA: TGTGCCAGCAGCACTGGGCAACTAGCGGGGGCCAATGAGCAGTTCTTC. Protein sequence: CASSTGQLAGANEQFF.

This clone was detected only a few times. The chain is built from TRBV7-9 and TRBJ1-2; 10 bases fit TRBD1. The length of the CDR3 is 15 residues. The V segment lost 6 bases and the J segment 7 bases; nucleotides outside the gene matches: 11. From germline, CDR1 is SEHNR and CDR2 FQNEAQ (reference sequence). CDR3 protein: CASRPPGTGDFGYTF. DNA for the CDR3: TGTGCCAGCAGACCGCCCGGGACAGGGGATTTTGGCTACACCTTC.

The chain uses TRBV7-6 and TRBJ2-7, with D possibly being TRBD1 (5 bases). The CDR3 covers 15 residues. Germline-derived CDR1 and CDR2 are SGHVS and FNYEAQ. Trimming removed 3 bases at V and 2 bases at J, with 14 bases between. The CDR3 is CASSLGILDTYEQYF. CDR3 DNA sequence: TGTGCCAGCAGCTTGGGAATATTGGACACCTACGAGCAGTACTTC.

This clone was seen a single time. The CDR3 is CASSPYSGEETQYF. CDR3 DNA: TGTGCCAGCAGCCCCTATAGCGGGGAAGAGACCCAGTACTTC. The V and J genes are TRBV7-8 and TRBJ2-5; 8 bases agree with TRBD2. The CDR3 loop spans 14 amino acids. V trimming: 5 bases; J trimming: 3 bases; junction bases outside the gene matches: 5. Germline values: CDR1 SGHVS, CDR2 FQNEAQ.

This clone was seen a single time. The chain combines TRBV7-2 with TRBJ1-1; TRBD1 is a possible D gene (6 bases). The CDR3 contains 12 residues. Germline V gives CDR1 SGHTA, CDR2 FQGNSA. With 4 bases removed from V and 5 bases from J, the gap between germline ends came to 8 bases. CDR3 sequence: CASSSRGTEAFF. The CDR3 region has the DNA TGTGCCAGCAGCTCCAGGGGTACTGAAGCTTTCTTT.